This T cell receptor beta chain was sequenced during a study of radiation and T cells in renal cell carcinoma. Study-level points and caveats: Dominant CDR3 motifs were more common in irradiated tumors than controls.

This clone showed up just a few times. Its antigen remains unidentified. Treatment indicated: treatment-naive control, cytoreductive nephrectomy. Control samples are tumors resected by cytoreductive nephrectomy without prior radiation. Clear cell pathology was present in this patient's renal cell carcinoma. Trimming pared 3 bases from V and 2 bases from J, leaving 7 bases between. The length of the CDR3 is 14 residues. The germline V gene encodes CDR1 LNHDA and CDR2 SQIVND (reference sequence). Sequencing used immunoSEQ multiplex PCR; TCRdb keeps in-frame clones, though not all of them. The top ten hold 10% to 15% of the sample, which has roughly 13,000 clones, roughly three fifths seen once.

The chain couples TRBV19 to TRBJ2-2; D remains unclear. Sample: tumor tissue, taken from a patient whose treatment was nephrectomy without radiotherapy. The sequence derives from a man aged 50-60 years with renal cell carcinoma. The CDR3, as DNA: TGTGCCAGTAGTATTTCACTTAACACCGGGGAGCTGTTTTTT. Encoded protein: CASSISLNTGELFF.